Presented here are 15 T cell receptor beta chains from one specimen sequenced in a study of cytomegalovirus exposure and HLA in healthy donors. Produced via immunoSEQ multiplex PCR; TCRdb's table is partial and in-frame only. The sample has roughly 200,000 clones; roughly 81% are singletons. The material sequenced was PBMCs. The receptors here all came from a woman in her thirties in good health and CMV-seronegative.

The V and J genes are TRBV21-1 and TRBJ2-7; the DNA was not used to check the table's D call, TRBD1. TRBV21-1 is a documented pseudogene. The CDR3 length is 14 residues. The CDR3 nucleotides read TGTGCCAGCGTCTGGGACAAACGGGGCTACGAGCAGTACTTC. It translates to CASVWDKRGYEQYF.

Here the CDR3 reads CASSGGQGGREKLFF. Here the CDR3 DNA reads TGTGCCAGTAGTGGAGGACAGGGGGGACGCGAAAAACTGTTTTTT. The chain links TRBV19 to TRBJ1-4, with TRBD1 matching 10 bases. The CDR3 spans 15 residues. V lost 5 bases to trimming and J lost 8 bases; unmatched junction nucleotides: 8. Germline CDR1 is LNHDA and CDR2 is SQIVND (reference sequence).

J is TRBJ2-1 and V is TRBV4-2, with 8 bases fitting TRBD2. The CDR3 is 15 amino acids. Germline V gene lookup returns CDR1 LGHNA and CDR2 YNFKEQ. The ends lost 4 bases at V and 4 bases at J; junction bases unmatched: 6. CDR3 DNA: TGTGCCAGCAGCCCCGAAGCGGGGGCGTACAATGAGCAGTTCTTC. Protein product: CASSPEAGAYNEQFF.

This clone was observed a handful of times. Different DNA sequences within this sample yield the same CDR3. The chain uses TRBV5-1 and TRBJ2-1; 7 nucleotides align to TRBD2. V lost 3 bases and J lost 1; bases outside the gene matches: 4. Germline V gene lookup returns CDR1 SGHRS and CDR2 YFSETQ. The CDR3 covers 15 residues. CDR3 DNA: TGCGCCAGCAGCTCGGGACTAACATCCTACAATGAGCAGTTCTTC. Amino acids: CASSSGLTSYNEQFF.

This rearrangement joins TRBV28 to TRBJ1-1; perhaps TRBD1 as D (6 bases). The CDR3 spans 16 residues. Germline CDR1 is MDHEN and CDR2 is SYDVKM. Trimming cost V 5 bases and J 3 bases, with 19 bases left between them. DNA for the CDR3: TGTGCCAGCAGTGCCCCACAGGGAGCGACGGACACTGAAGCTTTCTTT. Translation: CASSAPQGATDTEAFF.

V gene TRBV5-4 combines with J gene TRBJ2-3; D may be TRBD2 (5 bases). This CDR3 spans 14 amino acids. CDR1 is SGHNT and CDR2 is YYREEE in the germline V gene (reference sequence). V was pared by 4 bases and J by 2 bases, with 11 bases between. The CDR3 DNA is TGTGCCAGCAGCCGGGATGGCCCCACAGATACGCAGTATTTT. Protein sequence: CASSRDGPTDTQYF.

The chain recombines TRBV28 with TRBJ1-5, with 7 bases that match TRBD1. J lost 0 bases, V lost 8 bases, and 13 bases had no gene match. The length of the CDR3 is 17 residues. Germline V lookup: CDR1 MDHEN, CDR2 SYDVKM. The CDR3 bases are TGTGCCAGCGATTACCTCGACAGGGCCTATAGCAATCAGCCCCAGCATTTT. Its protein is CASDYLDRAYSNQPQHF.

The table lists this clone with a few counts. This rearrangement joins TRBV27 to TRBJ1-5, with 8 bases that match TRBD1. Unmatched junction bases numbered 3, after V lost 0 bases and J lost 5 bases. The CDR3 runs 15 residues. Germline CDR1 reads MNHEY; CDR2 reads SMNVEV (reference sequence). In nucleotides, the CDR3 is TGTGCCAGCAGTTTATCGTTACAGGGGGATCAGCCCCAGCATTTT. Translated, it gives CASSLSLQGDQPQHF.

The chain combines TRBV9 with TRBJ2-3, with TRBD1 as a possible D gene (5 bases). Germline values: CDR1 SGDLS, CDR2 YYNGEE. The CDR3 contains 14 residues. V gave up 7 bases and J gave up 0 bases, with 12 bases separating them. The CDR3 DNA reads as TGTGCCAGCCGCAGACAGAGTAGCACAGATACGCAGTATTTT. Translated: CASRRQSSTDTQYF.

V is TRBV11-2 and J is TRBJ1-1; possibly TRBD1 for D (6 bases). Trimming took 0 bases from V and 5 from J, leaving 13 bases between them. The CDR3 is 15 residues long. Germline V gene data show CDR1 as SGHAT and CDR2 as FQNNGV. The CDR3 nucleotides are TGTGCCAGCAGCTTAGAGGCGGGGGCGATTACTGAAGCTTTCTTT. This sequence encodes CASSLEAGAITEAFF.

This chain uses TRBV11-2 with TRBJ1-2; 7 nucleotides align to TRBD1. CDR1 and CDR2 from the germline V gene are SGHAT and FQNNGV. V lost 6 bases, J lost 4 bases, and 11 bases stayed unmatched. This CDR3 region has 15 residues. The chain's CDR3 is CASSPDRSLAYGYTF. As DNA, the CDR3 is TGTGCCAGCAGTCCGGACAGGAGCCTAGCCTATGGCTACACCTTC.

This clone was picked up a small number of times. The chain recombines TRBV5-3 with TRBJ2-7; D may be TRBD1 (5 bases). TRBV5-3 counts as an open reading frame of uncertain function. The CDR3 runs to 15 residues. V was trimmed by 0 bases and J by 2 bases, leaving 12 bases between them. The DNA of the CDR3 is TGTGCCAGAAGCTTGGCGGCAGGGAATCCCTACGAGCAGTACTTC. Amino acid sequence: CARSLAAGNPYEQYF.

The V and J genes are TRBV7-2 and TRBJ2-7, with D possibly being TRBD2 (6 bases). This CDR3 is built from 16 residues. Germline-derived CDR1 and CDR2 are SGHTA and FQGNSA. Trimming cost V 5 bases and J 1 base, with 18 bases left between them. CDR3 residues: CASSRAGSGKSYEQYF. As DNA, the CDR3 is TGTGCCAGCAGCCGGGCAGGTAGCGGAAAATCCTACGAGCAGTACTTC.

The V and J genes are TRBV5-1 and TRBJ2-5; 14 bases are shared with TRBD2. CDR1 and CDR2 (germline): SGHRS, YFSETQ. The CDR3 has 19 residues. Trimming took 2 bases from V and 0 from J; bases not matched to a gene: 9. CDR3 protein: CASSLGTSGGTRYQETQYF. CDR3 nucleotide sequence: TGCGCCAGCAGCTTAGGGACTAGCGGGGGCACAAGGTACCAAGAGACCCAGTACTTC. Variable domain in full (rest from reference TRBV5-1 and TRBJ2-5): KAGVTQTPRYLIKTRGQQVTLSCSPISGHRSVSWYQQTPGQGLQFLFEYFSETQRNKGNFPGRFSGRQFSNSRSEMNVSTLELGDSALYLCASSLGTSGGTRYQETQYFGPGTRLLVL.

This chain uses TRBV7-2 with TRBJ1-5; D gene uncertain. CDR3 size: 15 residues. The V end was cut by 0 bases, the J end by 0 bases, with 6 bases between. Germline CDR1 is SGHTA and CDR2 is FQGNSA. This chain's CDR3 is CASSLAGNSNQPQHF. The CDR3 DNA is TGTGCCAGCAGCTTAGCCGGGAATAGCAATCAGCCCCAGCATTTT.